The clone carrying this T cell receptor beta chain was seen a single time. Its antigen is still unknown. The data are from a study of T cell responses to AZD1222 COVID-19 vaccine. Whole-study findings and limits: Reportedly, nearly half the spike-specific TCRs target unmutated variant regions. The study found vaccine-associated CD4 TCRs spanning spike, dominant at 160-218 and 743-854. With two AZD1222 doses given, Spike-specific TCR breadth and depth both rose.

The CDR3 sequence is 14 residues long. V was cut by 11 bases and J by 1 base, with 15 bases left in between. The germline gives CDR1 LNHDA, CDR2 SQIVND (reference sequence). The protocol was immunoSEQ multiplex PCR, while the TCRdb copy is restricted to in-frame clones and leaves out a portion. The data contain roughly 120,000 clones, around 92% of them singletons. The chain carries TRBV19 and TRBJ1-5, with a weak D call TRBD1 (6 bases). This receptor was identified in an adult in good health. The source material was peripheral blood, sampled on day 0 of AZD1222 vaccination. The CDR3 DNA is TGTGCCGCGGCCGAGACAGGAAGCAATCAGCCCCAGCATTTT. Encoded protein: CAAAETGSNQPQHF.